This TCR beta chain originates from a study of spatial heterogeneity in lung cancer. Study-level information: Detection consistently captured more beta-chain sequences than alpha-chain sequences.

This clonotype was counted at least ten times. The CDR3 sequence is 14 residues long. Deletions cut 3 bases from V and 6 bases from J, with 11 bases between. CDR1 is LGHNA, CDR2 YSLEER, per germline. The time point was: sample taken at primary tumor resection. Unsorted tumor, nontumor lung tissue or cryopreserved PBMC supplied the whole RNA. TCRdb ran MiXCR on the 5' RACE reads and lists one entry per CDR3 protein. The top ten clones hold approximately 39% of a sample with around 87,000 distinct CDR3 sequences, roughly 12% of them seen once. The chain carries TRBV4-3 and TRBJ2-2; D perhaps matches TRBD1 (6 bases). This sample comprised PBMCs, obtained at surgery. The sequence was collected from a male donor with early-stage non-small cell lung cancer. The CDR3 spells CASSQHRVPGELFF. CDR3 bases: TGCGCCAGCAGCCAGCACAGGGTCCCCGGGGAGCTGTTTTTT.